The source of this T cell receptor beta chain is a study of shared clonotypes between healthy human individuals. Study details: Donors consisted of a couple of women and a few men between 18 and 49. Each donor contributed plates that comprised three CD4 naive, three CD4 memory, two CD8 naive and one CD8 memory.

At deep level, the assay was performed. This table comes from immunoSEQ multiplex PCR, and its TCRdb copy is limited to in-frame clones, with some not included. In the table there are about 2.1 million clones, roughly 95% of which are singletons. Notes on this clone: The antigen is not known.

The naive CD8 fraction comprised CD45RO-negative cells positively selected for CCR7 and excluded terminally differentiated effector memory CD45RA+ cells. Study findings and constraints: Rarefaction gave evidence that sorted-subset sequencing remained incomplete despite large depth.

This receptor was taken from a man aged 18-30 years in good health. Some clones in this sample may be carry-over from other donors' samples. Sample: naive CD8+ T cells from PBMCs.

The CDR3 loop reads CASSQGQEGPYEQYF. The CDR3, as DNA: TGCGCCAGCAGCCAAGGGCAGGAGGGACCCTACGAGCAGTACTTC. The chain carries TRBV4-1 and TRBJ2-7, with a weak D call TRBD2 (6 bases). V dropped 1 base and J dropped 2 bases, with 12 bases sitting between them. Per the germline V gene, CDR1 is MGHRA and CDR2 is YSYEKL. This CDR3 is built from 15 residues.